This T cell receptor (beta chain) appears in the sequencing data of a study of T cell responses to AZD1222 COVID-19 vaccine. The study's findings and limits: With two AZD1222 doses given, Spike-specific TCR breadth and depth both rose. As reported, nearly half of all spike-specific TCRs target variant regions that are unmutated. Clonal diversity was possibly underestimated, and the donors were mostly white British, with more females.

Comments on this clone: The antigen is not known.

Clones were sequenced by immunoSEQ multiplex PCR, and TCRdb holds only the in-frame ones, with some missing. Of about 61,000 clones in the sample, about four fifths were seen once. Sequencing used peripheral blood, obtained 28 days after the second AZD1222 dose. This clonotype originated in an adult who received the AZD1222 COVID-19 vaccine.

The CDR3 is CASSVGWAGDYTGELFF. CDR3 DNA sequence: TGTGCCAGCAGCGTAGGTTGGGCAGGGGACTACACCGGGGAGCTGTTTTTT. The chain uses TRBV9 and TRBJ2-2; D may match TRBD1 or TRBD2 (6 bases each). V lost 0 bases and J lost 3, with 15 bases in between. Germline V gene lookup returns CDR1 SGDLS and CDR2 YYNGEE. The CDR3 is 17 residues long.